The entry below describes one TCR beta chain. Its specificity is unknown. This entry belongs to a study of cytotoxic CD8 clonotypes in ibrutinib-treated CLL. Across the study: The response samples were taken once patients had been treated for a median of around 11 months, range 6 to 36.

Regarding the study as a whole: Sample timing was unmatched between remission and later-progressing patients; lymph nodes unstudied.

Sequencing was performed with immunoSEQ multiplex PCR; in TCRdb, only in-frame clones are kept and a portion is missing. Of 14,000 to 15,000 clones in the sample, roughly two thirds were seen once. The receptor comes from a human donor with chronic lymphocytic leukemia. The starting material was PBMCs, obtained before ibrutinib treatment.

The CDR3 protein is CSVVNRVNYGYTF. The CDR3 DNA follows: TGCAGCGTTGTCAACAGGGTAAACTATGGCTACACCTTC. This chain links TRBV29-1 with TRBJ1-2; D perhaps matches TRBD1 (6 bases). Trimming left V 4 bases short and J 2 bases short, with 11 bases between. The CDR3 is made up of 13 amino acids. Germline values: CDR1 SQVTM, CDR2 ANQGSEA.